What follows is one T cell receptor beta chain and its context. Its antigen is not known. This record belongs to a study of neoadjuvant nivolumab and ipilimumab in lung cancer. Study-level information: Patients got nivolumab 3 mg/kg on days 1, 15 and 29; combination added ipilimumab 1 mg/kg day 1. Whole-study results and caveats: TCR richness and clonality were higher in tumors than adjacent uninvolved lung.

Using immunoSEQ multiplex PCR, the repertoire was profiled, and TCRdb retains in-frame clones only, with some absent. The sample holds about 30,000 clones, 80% to 95% seen once. This receptor was identified in an adult with non-small cell lung cancer. Specimen: peripheral blood, collected after neoadjuvant nivolumab, alone or with ipilimumab, at or shortly before surgery.

CDR3 sequence (DNA): TGTGCCAGCACTACCCAAGCGGGTCTCCGGGAGACCCAGTACTTC. This translates into CASTTQAGLRETQYF. The rearrangement uses TRBV2 and TRBJ2-5, with D maybe TRBD2 (6 bases). V was cut by 7 bases and J by 5 bases, with 20 bases left in between. The CDR3 spans 15 residues. Per the germline V gene, CDR1 is SNHLY and CDR2 is FYNNEI.